These 9 T cell receptor beta chains came from one sample sequenced in a study of response to subunit inactivated influenza vaccine (dated by TCRdb to the late 2010s). Library creation used RT-PCR. For sequencing, an Illumina HiSeq 2500 was employed. TCRdb itself trimmed the public reads at Q25 with fastp, ran MiXCR and retained productive beta chains. Rows matching on CDR3 protein sequence are summarized as one entry with the most common DNA and genes. This sample holds hundreds of thousands of distinct CDR3 sequences; about 10% were observed only once. The ten largest make up roughly 9.6% of the sample. This sample was also put to use in a study of T cells expressing NK-cell markers. As that second paper reports: The TCR beta cDNA libraries were made using 5'RACE template switching, a step that added both a universal primer site and unique molecular identifiers.

Here the sequenced sample was PBMCs from blood, taken on the day of vaccination. Source of these receptors: a man aged 45-65 years who received an inactivated influenza vaccine. Donor details come from another sample of the same person, matched by shared clones.

V usage is TRBV4-3 and J usage is TRBJ2-7; 9 bases align to TRBD1. The length of the CDR3 is 16 residues. The germline CDR1 and CDR2 sequences are LGHNA and YSLEER. The V gene end was trimmed by 1 base and the J gene end by 1 base; junction bases not matched to a gene: 5. CDR3 sequence reads: CASSQGWDRDSYEQYF. For the CDR3, the DNA is TGCGCCAGCAGCCAAGGGTGGGACAGGGATTCCTACGAGCAGTACTTC.

This clonotype was observed a few times. The rearrangement joins TRBV20-1 to TRBJ2-1, with 8 bases matching TRBD2. The germline V gene has CDR1 DFQATT and CDR2 SNEGSKA (reference sequence). The V and J ends lost 0 bases and 4 bases, in that order; junction bases with no gene match: 5. This CDR3 comprises 15 residues. The CDR3 protein is CSAREERERYNEQFF. As DNA, the CDR3 is TGCAGTGCTAGAGAGGAGCGGGAGAGGTACAATGAGCAGTTCTTC.

This clonotype was seen more than once but under ten times. This sequence joins TRBV15 and TRBJ1-3; no reliable D call. The germline V gene has CDR1 LNHNV and CDR2 YYDKDF (reference sequence). V lost 5 bases and J lost 8, with 13 bases in between. The CDR3 is 13 amino acids. CDR3 region: CATSRSMRDTIYF. CDR3 in DNA: TGTGCCACCAGCCGATCGATGAGGGACACCATATATTTT.

The genes are TRBV14 and TRBJ2-1, with 9 bases lining up with TRBD2. Germline CDR1 reads SGHDN; CDR2 reads FVKESK. The V segment lost 4 bases and the J segment 4 bases; nucleotides outside the gene matches: 8. CDR3 length: 16 residues. In DNA form, the CDR3 reads TGTGCCAGCAGCCGGGCGGGAGGGATGAATTACAATGAGCAGTTCTTC. Translated: CASSRAGGMNYNEQFF.

The sample holds many counts of this clonotype. This sequence joins TRBV6-5 and TRBJ2-5, with D perhaps matching TRBD1 or TRBD2 (6 bases each). V lost 2 bases and J 6 bases, leaving 19 bases between the germline ends. The CDR3 is 16 amino acids. The germline V gene encodes CDR1 MNHEY and CDR2 SVGAGI. Written as DNA, the CDR3 is TGTGCCAGCAGTTACGGCGGTCACGGGGGCGCGAAGACCCAGTACTTC. This codes for CASSYGGHGGAKTQYF.

This clonotype has a count of ten or more. CDR3 DNA sequence: TGTGCCATCAGTGAGAGCCAGGGGGAGACCCAGTACTTC. It translates to CAISESQGETQYF. V gene TRBV10-3 combines with J gene TRBJ2-5, with TRBD1 as a possible D gene (6 bases). CDR1 ENHRY and CDR2 SYGVKD come from the germline V gene. The CDR3 loop spans 13 amino acids. The germline V and J ends were trimmed by 2 bases and 5 bases, with 9 bases remaining between them.

V usage is TRBV27 and J usage is TRBJ1-2, with TRBD1 matching over 7 bases. V trimming: 2 bases; J trimming: 13 bases; junction bases outside the gene matches: 7. In germline, CDR1 is MNHEY, CDR2 SMNVEV (reference sequence). This CDR3 is 12 amino acids long. Here the CDR3 reads CASSLRGGQFTF. Written as DNA, the CDR3 is TGTGCCAGCAGTTTACGAGGGGGCCAATTCACCTTC.

V usage is TRBV6-2 or TRBV6-3 and J usage is TRBJ2-2, with 7 bases that match TRBD1. The CDR3 length is 17 residues. The ends lost 6 bases at V and 0 bases at J; junction bases unmatched: 10. The V gene's germline CDR1 is MNHEY and CDR2 SVGEGT. Here the CDR3 DNA reads TGTGCCAGCAGCACGTACAGGGGAGAGTCGAACACCGGGGAGCTGTTTTTT. Protein product: CASSTYRGESNTGELFF.

The table lists this clonotype with a few counts. The chain has TRBV10-3 and TRBJ1-2, with a possible D match to TRBD1 (6 bases). This CDR3 is built from 14 residues. The V gene lost 3 bases and the J gene lost 13 bases, with 21 bases spanning the gap. CDR1 ENHRY and CDR2 SYGVKD come from the germline V gene. CDR3: CAISDGLGGKKGTF. Here the CDR3 DNA reads TGTGCCATCAGTGACGGCTTAGGGGGAAAGAAAGGCACCTTC.